A single sample is the source of the 32 T cell receptor beta chains below, sequenced in a study of somatic mutations in cytotoxic T cells in rheumatoid arthritis. Clones were sequenced by immunoSEQ multiplex PCR, and TCRdb holds only the in-frame ones, with some missing. The sample has 20,000 or so clones; 85% are singletons. Input material: CD8+ T cells sorted from blood. These receptors came from a woman aged 40 to 50 with rheumatoid arthritis.

This clone was detected a few times. V and J are TRBV2 and TRBJ1-2, with TRBD1 as a possible D gene (6 bases). This CDR3 has 14 amino acids. CDR1 and CDR2 (germline): SNHLY, FYNNEI. Trimming took 4 bases from V and 8 from J, leaving 17 bases between them. CDR3 protein: CASSGGDTRGGYTF. DNA for the CDR3: TGTGCCAGCAGTGGAGGGGACACTAGGGGCGGCTACACCTTC.

This chain connects TRBV6-4 to TRBJ2-1; 10 positions agree with TRBD2. The germline gives CDR1 MRHNA, CDR2 SNTAGT. The CDR3 extends over 16 amino acids. The ends lost 2 bases at V and 6 bases at J; junction bases unmatched: 7. CDR3 sequence reads: CASSDGSGGGSNEQFF. The CDR3 coding sequence is TGTGCCAGCAGTGACGGGAGCGGGGGGGGGAGCAATGAGCAGTTCTTC.

The rearrangement links TRBV5-6 to TRBJ2-2; a weak D match, TRBD1 (7 bases). The CDR3 runs 16 residues. Trimming stripped 1 base from V and 4 bases from J, with 14 bases between. Per the germline V gene, CDR1 is SGHDT and CDR2 is YYEEEE. The CDR3 reads CASSLTPGGSTGELFF. CDR3 coding DNA: TGTGCCAGCAGCTTGACCCCAGGGGGGAGCACCGGGGAGCTGTTTTTT.

The V gene is TRBV6-6, the J gene TRBJ2-5; 10 nucleotides line up with TRBD1. Germline V gives CDR1 MNHNY, CDR2 SVGAGI (reference sequence). J was trimmed by 4 bases and V by 6 bases; bases with no gene match: 2. This CDR3 region has 13 residues. CDR3 nucleotides: TGTGCCAGCAGCCGGGACAGGGGAGAGACCCAGTACTTC. Translating gives CASSRDRGETQYF.

The rearrangement joins TRBV6-5 to TRBJ2-1, with D uncertain. The CDR3 has 12 amino acids. Germline assignment: CDR1 MNHEY and CDR2 SVGAGI. Trimming took 4 bases from V and 7 from J, leaving 8 bases between them. The CDR3 sequence: CASSSNRNEQFF. The DNA of the CDR3 is TGTGCCAGCAGTTCGAACAGAAATGAGCAGTTCTTC.

This chain links TRBV7-3 with TRBJ2-2; TRBD2 matches 9 bases. The CDR3 has 16 amino acids. The junction had 10 bases not matched to a gene; V was cut back by 5 bases and J by 6 bases. Germline V gives CDR1 SGHTA, CDR2 FQGTGA. The CDR3 bases are TGTGCCAGCAGCCCCCGACCGGGCGGGGGGGCCGGGGAGCTGTTTTTT. This translates into CASSPRPGGGAGELFF. Drawing the rest from reference TRBV7-3 and TRBJ2-2, the complete variable domain is GAGVSQTPSNKVTEKGKYVELRCDPISGHTALYWYRQSLGQGPEFLIYFQGTGAADDSGLPNDRFFAVRPEGSVSTLKIQRTERGDSAVYLCASSPRPGGGAGELFFGEGSRLTVL.

This rearrangement joins TRBV10-3 to TRBJ2-7, with D tentatively TRBD1 (5 bases). The germline V gene encodes CDR1 ENHRY and CDR2 SYGVKD. The CDR3 covers 11 residues. V lost 5 bases and J 3 bases, leaving 5 bases between the germline ends. The CDR3 loop is CAISQGYEQYF. For the CDR3, the DNA is TGTGCCATCAGTCAGGGCTACGAGCAGTACTTC.

The chain combines TRBV6-1 with TRBJ2-7; TRBD2 matches at 16 bases. The CDR3 covers 15 residues. The ends lost 6 bases at V and 6 bases at J; junction bases unmatched: 5. CDR1 is MNHNS, CDR2 SASEGT, per germline. The DNA of the CDR3 is TGTGCCAGCAGGGGGACTAGCGGGGGGGCTAGCGAGCAGTACTTC. Translating gives CASRGTSGGASEQYF.

This chain joins TRBV5-1 and TRBJ1-1; D may be TRBD1 (5 bases). V was pared by 5 bases and J by 3 bases, with 11 bases between. Per the germline V gene, CDR1 is SGHRS and CDR2 is YFSETQ. The CDR3 is made up of 13 amino acids. The CDR3 nucleotides are TGCGCCAGCAGTGAGAAAGGGGACACTGAAGCTTTCTTT. Amino acids: CASSEKGDTEAFF.

The CDR3 DNA reads TGCGCCAGCAGCTTGGGGACAGACGGCCTCTATGGCTACACCTTC. It codes for CASSLGTDGLYGYTF. The chain has TRBV5-1 and TRBJ1-2; a weak D match, TRBD1 (6 bases). Trimming removed 0 bases at V and 4 bases at J, with 13 bases between. Germline V gene data show CDR1 as SGHRS and CDR2 as YFSETQ. The CDR3 loop spans 15 amino acids.

The chain joins TRBV11-2 to TRBJ2-7; TRBD1 aligns across 7 bases. Trimming took 5 bases from V and 6 from J; bases not matched to a gene: 13. This CDR3 has 15 residues. Per the germline V gene, CDR1 is SGHAT and CDR2 is FQNNGV. The CDR3 protein is CASSANTGTDIEQYF. DNA of the CDR3: TGTGCCAGCAGCGCAAACACCGGGACAGATATCGAGCAGTACTTC.

This chain uses TRBV4-1 with TRBJ1-3; 10 nucleotides match TRBD1. Germline V gene lookup returns CDR1 MGHRA and CDR2 YSYEKL. This CDR3 has 13 amino acids. Germline trimming cut 4 bases from V and 8 bases from J; bases unmatched to any gene: 2. The CDR3 DNA is TGCGCCAGCAGCCGTGGACAGGGGGACACCATATATTTT. Its protein product is CASSRGQGDTIYF.

The chain employs TRBV11-3 and TRBJ2-7; 10 nucleotides line up with TRBD1. CDR3 length equals 14 residues. V shed 4 bases, J shed 6 bases, and the junction held 6 bases outside the gene matches. Germline loops: CDR1 SGHNT, CDR2 YENEEA. The CDR3 loop is CASSSGQGVAEQYF. Here the CDR3 DNA reads TGTGCCAGCAGCTCTGGACAGGGGGTGGCCGAGCAGTACTTC.

The genes are TRBV4-2 and TRBJ2-1, with 9 positions matching TRBD2. Germline V gene sequence: CDR1 LGHNA, CDR2 YNFKEQ. The CDR3 consists of 16 residues. J lost 10 bases, V lost 0 bases, and 10 bases had no gene match. CDR3 nucleotides: TGTGCCAGCAGCCAAGATAATGGCGGGGGGGCCGCAGAGCAGTTCTTC. Translating it yields CASSQDNGGGAAEQFF.

The chain is built from TRBV18 and TRBJ1-3; a possible D gene is TRBD1 (6 bases). CDR1 and CDR2 (germline): KGHSH, LQKENI. The CDR3 extends over 16 amino acids. The ends were cut back, 5 bases at V and 2 bases at J, with 16 bases in the middle. The DNA for the CDR3 is TGTGCCAGCTCAGACCGTCAGGGGATCCCTGGAAACACCATATATTTT. It encodes CASSDRQGIPGNTIYF.

The V gene is TRBV30, the J gene TRBJ1-6; D is ambiguous. The CDR3 spans 12 residues. Trimming shortened V by 4 bases and J by 8 bases, and 9 bases separated the two germline ends. Germline CDR1 reads GTSNPN; CDR2 reads SVGIG (reference sequence). The CDR3 protein is CAWMTGDSPLHF. The CDR3 nucleotides read TGTGCCTGGATGACCGGGGATTCACCCCTCCACTTT.

This clone was observed a single time. This chain joins TRBV7-3 and TRBJ2-3, with D unclear. V lost 2 bases, J lost 2 bases, and 11 bases lay in between. The CDR3 has 15 residues. From germline, CDR1 is SGHTA and CDR2 FQGTGA. The CDR3 protein is CASSLGVSVTDTQYF. The DNA for the CDR3 is TGTGCCAGCAGCTTAGGAGTCAGCGTCACAGATACGCAGTATTTT.

V and J are TRBV27 and TRBJ1-2, with a weak D call TRBD1 (5 bases). In germline, CDR1 is MNHEY, CDR2 SMNVEV (reference sequence). Trimming removed 8 bases at V and 2 bases at J, with 12 bases between. There are 13 residues in the CDR3. CDR3: CASGMTVNYGYTF. CDR3 nucleotide sequence: TGTGCCAGCGGAATGACAGTCAACTATGGCTACACCTTC.

This clone came up once. The sample holds other DNA sequences that translate to the same CDR3. The DNA for the CDR3 is TGTGCCAGCAGTGAGGTCCCAGGGGGTTTTCGAGACACCATATATTTT. Protein sequence: CASSEVPGGFRDTIYF. The gene calls are TRBV2 and TRBJ1-3; 7 nucleotides line up with TRBD1. The germline gives CDR1 SNHLY, CDR2 FYNNEI. Trimming removed 3 bases from V and 8 bases from J; junction bases left unmatched: 13. The CDR3 runs 16 residues.

The chain couples TRBV7-8 to TRBJ2-5, with a weak D call TRBD1 (6 bases). The J call may be faulty, since TRBJ2-7 better matches the DNA end. Germline lookup yields CDR1 SGHVS and CDR2 FQNEAQ. This CDR3 has 13 residues. CDR3 in amino acids: CASSSDSAYEQYF. The DNA for the CDR3 is TGTGCCAGCAGCTCGGACAGCGCCTACGAGCAGTACTTC.

The chain uses TRBV29-1 and TRBJ2-5, with a tentative D call TRBD1 (6 bases). The CDR3 is 15 amino acids. The V and J ends lost 3 bases and 0 bases respectively, with 14 bases between them. The germline V gene encodes CDR1 SQVTM and CDR2 ANQGSEA. CDR3 amino acids: CSVEETGLYQETQYF. The CDR3 DNA reads as TGCAGCGTTGAGGAGACAGGCCTGTACCAAGAGACCCAGTACTTC.

This sequence joins TRBV6-1 and TRBJ1-2; D might be TRBD1 (6 bases). V lost 11 bases, J lost 10 bases, and 11 bases lay in between. The CDR3 is 9 amino acids. In germline, CDR1 is MNHNS, CDR2 SASEGT. The CDR3 reads CAVTGYYTF. The CDR3 nucleotides read TGTGCCGTGACAGGTTACTACACCTTC.

The chain couples TRBV11-3 to TRBJ2-3, with no clear D. V was shortened by 9 bases and J by 0 bases, with 10 bases between the two germline ends. The CDR3 loop spans 13 amino acids. CDR1 and CDR2 from the germline V gene are SGHNT and YENEEA. The CDR3 is CARGVASTDTQYF. The CDR3 coding sequence is TGTGCCAGGGGCGTCGCTAGCACAGATACGCAGTATTTT. Filled out from reference TRBV11-3 and TRBJ2-3, the complete variable domain reads EAGVVQSPRYKIIEKKQPVAFWCNPISGHNTLYWYLQNLGQGPELLIRYENEEAVDDSQLPKDRFSAERLKGVDSTLKIQPAELGDSAVYLCARGVASTDTQYFGPGTRLTVL.

The V call is TRBV4-1, the J call TRBJ1-4; possible D gene TRBD1, 5 bases. Germline values: CDR1 MGHRA, CDR2 YSYEKL. The V and J ends lost 8 bases and 11 bases respectively, with 21 bases between them. The CDR3 has 14 residues. The CDR3 is CASRVGQGEEKLFF. CDR3 bases: TGCGCCAGCCGTGTCGGGCAGGGTGAAGAGAAACTGTTTTTT.

This clone turned up a few times. This sequence joins TRBV4-1 and TRBJ2-7, with 9 bases identical to TRBD2. Germline CDR1 and CDR2: MGHRA and YSYEKL. The CDR3 spans 16 residues. V shed 0 bases, J shed 0 bases, and the junction held 3 bases outside the gene matches. CDR3 DNA: TGCGCCAGCAGCCAAGATGAACTAGCGGGCTCCTACGAGCAGTACTTC. Its protein product is CASSQDELAGSYEQYF.

The V and J genes are TRBV19 and TRBJ2-1; TRBD1 matches at 9 bases. There are 14 residues in the CDR3. Per the germline V gene, CDR1 is LNHDA and CDR2 is SQIVND (reference sequence). V lost 8 bases to trimming and J lost 4 bases; unmatched junction nucleotides: 6. In DNA, the CDR3 is TGTGCCAGTTTGGACAGGGGAAAGTACAATGAGCAGTTCTTC. The encoded protein is CASLDRGKYNEQFF.

This clone was detected only a few times. The rearrangement joins TRBV30 to TRBJ1-1, with TRBD1 as a possible D gene (6 bases). This CDR3 comprises 13 residues. Germline CDR1 reads GTSNPN; CDR2 reads SVGIG (reference sequence). V lost 3 bases to trimming and J lost 10 bases, with 18 bases between them. The CDR3 region is CAWRERGFGLAFF. The CDR3 bases are TGTGCCTGGAGAGAAAGGGGGTTTGGTTTAGCTTTCTTT.

The chain recombines TRBV19 with TRBJ1-5; a possible D gene is TRBD1 (6 bases). Germline assignment: CDR1 LNHDA and CDR2 SQIVND (reference sequence). The V gene lost 11 bases and the J gene lost 0 bases, with 11 bases spanning the gap. The CDR3 covers 13 residues. CDR3 nucleotide sequence: TGTGCCTCAACAGGGTATAGCAATCAGCCCCAGCATTTT. Translating gives CASTGYSNQPQHF.

DNA of the CDR3: TGCGCCACCGGGACTAGCGGGGGGGCCGAGACCCAGTACTTC. Translating gives CATGTSGGAETQYF. The V gene is TRBV5-1, the J gene TRBJ2-5, with 16 bases that match TRBD2. V lost 9 bases, J lost 5 bases, and 4 bases stayed unmatched. This CDR3 has 14 amino acids. In germline, CDR1 is SGHRS, CDR2 YFSETQ.

The chain couples TRBV14 to TRBJ2-1, with 9 bases fitting TRBD2. The germline CDR1 and CDR2 sequences are SGHDN and FVKESK. The junction had 16 bases not matched to a gene; V was cut back by 1 base and J by 9 bases. This CDR3 is built from 18 residues. The CDR3 sequence: CASSQGGPASGIRGEQFF. In nucleotides, the CDR3 is TGTGCCAGCAGCCAAGGGGGTCCGGCTAGCGGGATCAGAGGTGAGCAGTTCTTC.

This sequence joins TRBV7-6 and TRBJ2-1, with D possibly matching TRBD2 (7 bases). V lost 11 bases and J lost 4, with 21 bases in between. CDR1 is SGHVS and CDR2 is FNYEAQ in the germline V gene. CDR3 size: 15 residues. CDR3 residues: CAATGGGSSYNEQFF. The CDR3 DNA is TGTGCCGCAACGGGGGGCGGGAGTTCATACAATGAGCAGTTCTTC. The entire variable domain, with the rest obtained from reference TRBV7-6 and TRBJ2-1, is as follows: GAGVSQSPRYKVTKRGQDVALRCDPISGHVSLYWYRQALGQGPEFLTYFNYEAQQDKSGLPNDRFSAERPEGSISTLTIQRTEQRDSAMYRCAATGGGSSYNEQFFGPGTRLTVL.

This clone appeared a few times. The chain links TRBV6-6 to TRBJ1-4; possible D gene TRBD1, 5 bases. Germline V lookup: CDR1 MNHNY, CDR2 SVGAGI (reference sequence). V dropped 2 bases and J dropped 3 bases, with 13 bases sitting between them. This CDR3 is 16 amino acids long. CDR3 nucleotides: TGTGCCAGCAGTTACATTCTTGGAGGGGCTAATGAAAAACTGTTTTTT. This sequence encodes CASSYILGGANEKLFF.